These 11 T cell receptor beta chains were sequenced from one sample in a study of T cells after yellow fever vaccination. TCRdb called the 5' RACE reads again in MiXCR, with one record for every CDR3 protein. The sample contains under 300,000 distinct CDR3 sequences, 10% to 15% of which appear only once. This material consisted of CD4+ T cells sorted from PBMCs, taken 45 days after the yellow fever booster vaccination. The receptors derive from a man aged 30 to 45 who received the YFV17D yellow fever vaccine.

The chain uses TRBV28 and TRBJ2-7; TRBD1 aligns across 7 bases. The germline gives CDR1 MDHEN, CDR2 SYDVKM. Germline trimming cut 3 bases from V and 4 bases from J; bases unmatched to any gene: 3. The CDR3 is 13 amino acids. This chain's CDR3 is CASSLTRGYEQYF. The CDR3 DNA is TGTGCCAGCAGTTTGACCAGGGGGTACGAGCAGTACTTC.

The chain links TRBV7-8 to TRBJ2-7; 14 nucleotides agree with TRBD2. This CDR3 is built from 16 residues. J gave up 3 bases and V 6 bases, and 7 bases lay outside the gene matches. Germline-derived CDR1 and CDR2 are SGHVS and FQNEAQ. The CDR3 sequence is CASRIGTSGRIYEQYF. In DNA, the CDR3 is TGTGCCAGCAGAATCGGGACTAGCGGGAGAATCTACGAGCAGTACTTC. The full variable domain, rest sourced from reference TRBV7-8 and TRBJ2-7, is GAGVSQSPRYKVAKRGQDVALRCDPISGHVSLFWYQQALGQGPEFLTYFQNEAQLDKSGLPSDRFFAERPEGSVSTLKIQRTQQEDSAVYLCASRIGTSGRIYEQYFGPGTRLTVT.

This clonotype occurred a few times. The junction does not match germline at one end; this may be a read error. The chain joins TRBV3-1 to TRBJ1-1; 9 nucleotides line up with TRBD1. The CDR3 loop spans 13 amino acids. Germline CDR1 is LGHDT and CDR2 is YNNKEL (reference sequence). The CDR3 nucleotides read TGTGCCAGCAGCCAAGAGGACAGGGGCGTTAATAACTTT. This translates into CASSQEDRGVNNF.

The CDR3 protein is CASRTTGYEQYF. CDR3 DNA: TGTGCCAGCAGAACGACCGGCTACGAGCAGTACTTC. The chain joins TRBV12-3 or TRBV12-4 to TRBJ2-7; D is uncertain. V lost 6 bases, J lost 3 bases, and 9 bases lay in between. CDR3 length: 12 amino acids.

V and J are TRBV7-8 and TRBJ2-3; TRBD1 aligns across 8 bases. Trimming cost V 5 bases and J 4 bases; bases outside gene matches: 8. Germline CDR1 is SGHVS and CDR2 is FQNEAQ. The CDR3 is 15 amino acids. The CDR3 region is CASSPRDRRADTQYF. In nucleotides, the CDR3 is TGTGCCAGCAGCCCCCGGGACAGGCGTGCAGATACGCAGTATTTT.

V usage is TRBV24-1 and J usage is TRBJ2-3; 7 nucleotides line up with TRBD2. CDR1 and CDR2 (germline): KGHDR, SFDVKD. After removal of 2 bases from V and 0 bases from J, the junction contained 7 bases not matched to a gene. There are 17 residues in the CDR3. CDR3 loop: CATSDSGSGPSTDTQYF. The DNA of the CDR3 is TGTGCCACCAGTGATTCCGGTAGCGGGCCAAGCACAGATACGCAGTATTTT.

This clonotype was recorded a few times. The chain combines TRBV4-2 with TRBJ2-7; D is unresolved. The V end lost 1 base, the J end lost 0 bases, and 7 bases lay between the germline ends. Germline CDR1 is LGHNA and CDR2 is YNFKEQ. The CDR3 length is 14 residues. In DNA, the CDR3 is TGTGCCAGCAGCCAAGCACTGTCCTCCTACGAGCAGTACTTC. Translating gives CASSQALSSYEQYF.

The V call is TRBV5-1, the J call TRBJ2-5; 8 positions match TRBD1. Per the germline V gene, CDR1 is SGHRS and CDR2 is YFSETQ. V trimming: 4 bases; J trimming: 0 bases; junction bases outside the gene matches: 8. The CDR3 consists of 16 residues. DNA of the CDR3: TGCGCCAGCAGCCCCGGACAGGGTGGATACCAAGAGACCCAGTACTTC. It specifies CASSPGQGGYQETQYF.

The CDR3 loop reads CASSLPFGAGEGSGELFF. The CDR3 DNA sequence: TGTGCCAGCAGCTTACCCTTCGGAGCGGGAGAAGGTTCCGGGGAGCTGTTTTTT. The chain has TRBV11-2 and TRBJ2-2, with 8 bases fitting TRBD2. From germline, CDR1 is SGHAT and CDR2 FQNNGV. The CDR3 spans 18 residues. Trimming removed 2 bases from V and 6 bases from J; junction bases left unmatched: 14.

The DNA for the CDR3 is TGTGCCAGCAGCTCCTATTCAGGCTCCTACAATGAGCAGTTCTTC. It encodes CASSSYSGSYNEQFF. The chain is built from TRBV7-6 and TRBJ2-1; D unclear. This CDR3 contains 15 residues. CDR1 is SGHVS, CDR2 FNYEAQ, per germline. V gave up 4 bases and J gave up 0 bases, with 10 bases separating them.

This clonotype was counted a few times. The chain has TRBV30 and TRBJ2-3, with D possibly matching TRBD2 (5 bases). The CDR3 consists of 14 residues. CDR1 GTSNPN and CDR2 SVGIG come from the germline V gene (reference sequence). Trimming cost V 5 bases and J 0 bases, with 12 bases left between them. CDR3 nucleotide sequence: TGTGCCTGGGAGAGCGGATCTAGCACAGATACGCAGTATTTT. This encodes CAWESGSSTDTQYF.